The T cell receptor beta chain under discussion was sequenced for a study of T cell changes during pregnancy in multiple sclerosis. Some clones are missing from TCRdb's copy, which holds only in-frame ones; the method was immunoSEQ multiplex PCR. The sample contains around 17,000 clones, around 96% of which appear only once. The CDR3 has 16 amino acids. V lost 0 bases and J lost 2, with 13 bases in between. CDR1 and CDR2 (germline): LNHNV, YYDKDF (reference sequence). The receptor was isolated from a female donor with multiple sclerosis, enrolled in a pregnancy study. The J gene is TRBJ1-2, the V gene TRBV15; the D gene is possibly TRBD1 (6 bases). The sample in question was peripheral blood, obtained in the third trimester of pregnancy. CDR3 nucleotides: TGTGCCACCAGCAGAGACAGGGGTTTGCCAAACTATGGCTACACCTTC. This gives the protein CATSRDRGLPNYGYTF.